The next 6 T cell receptor beta chains were all read from a single sample in a study of T cells after yellow fever vaccination. TCRdb passed the 5' RACE reads through MiXCR, listing each CDR3 protein once. There are hundreds of thousands of distinct CDR3 sequences in the sample; under 15% occur only once, and 3.2% lies in the top ten. Material: CD4+ T cells sorted from PBMCs, obtained 15 days after the yellow fever booster vaccination. The receptors originated from a man aged 18 to 29 who received the YFV17D yellow fever vaccine.

The V call is TRBV20-1, the J call TRBJ2-7, with a weak D call TRBD1 (6 bases). The CDR3 has 15 residues. Between the trimmed V and J ends, which lost 0 bases and 0 bases, there was a span of 12 bases. In germline, CDR1 is DFQATT, CDR2 SNEGSKA (reference sequence). The chain's CDR3 is CSARDLGATSYEQYF. The CDR3, as DNA: TGCAGTGCTAGAGATCTGGGGGCGACCTCCTACGAGCAGTACTTC.

V is TRBV4-1 and J is TRBJ1-2; TRBD1 matches 10 bases. With V trimmed by 6 bases and J by 6 bases, 10 bases remained unmatched. Per the germline V gene, CDR1 is MGHRA and CDR2 is YSYEKL. The CDR3 length is 15 residues. CDR3 region: CASSPPGQGRNGYTF. The CDR3 region has the DNA TGCGCCAGCAGTCCCCCGGGACAGGGGCGGAATGGCTACACCTTC.

This clonotype appeared a few times. V and J are TRBV12-3 or TRBV12-4 and TRBJ1-4; the D is unclear. The V end was cut by 6 bases, the J end by 10 bases, with 18 bases between. The CDR3 consists of 14 residues. The CDR3: CASRRTDTVRKLFF. CDR3 DNA sequence: TGTGCCAGCAGGCGTACCGACACAGTACGAAAACTGTTTTTT.

The V call is TRBV18, the J call TRBJ1-1; no reliable D call. Trimming cost V 1 base and J 3 bases, with 9 bases left between them. The CDR3 runs 14 residues. The germline gives CDR1 KGHSH, CDR2 LQKENI. CDR3 region: CASSPLADYTEAFF. The CDR3, as DNA: TGTGCCAGCTCACCACTGGCGGACTACACTGAAGCTTTCTTT.

The genes are TRBV12-3 or TRBV12-4 and TRBJ1-2; tentative D call: TRBD1 (6 bases). V lost 6 bases to trimming and J lost 6 bases, with 14 bases between them. The CDR3 runs 13 residues. The CDR3 reads CASSLQGSDGYTF. CDR3 DNA: TGTGCCAGCAGCTTACAGGGCTCGGATGGCTACACCTTC.

This clonotype appeared a few times. V is TRBV18 and J is TRBJ2-7, with TRBD1 matching 9 bases. V was pared by 3 bases and J by 4 bases, with 4 bases of the junction left unmatched. The CDR3 consists of 14 residues. Germline CDR1 reads KGHSH; CDR2 reads LQKENI. The CDR3, as DNA: TGTGCCAGCTCACCGGGACAGGGACAGTACGAGCAGTACGTC. Encoded protein: CASSPGQGQYEQYV.